One TCR beta chain is described in this entry. The antigen is undetermined. The repertoire was sequenced with immunoSEQ multiplex PCR; TCRdb's copy has only in-frame clones and lacks some. Counted here are 150,000 to 200,000 clones, 84% occurring once; the ten biggest clones make up approximately 2.9%. The data stem from a study of cytomegalovirus exposure and HLA in healthy donors. Study-wide results and limits: Some TCR beta chains (around 160 of them) were listed as cytomegalovirus-associated. Specific recognition of CMV antigens was confirmed in vitro for three chains (all CMV-associated). Most TCR sequences were rare, but some public TCRs occurred in many donors.

Sequencing was carried out using PBMCs. The TCR sequence derives from a woman aged 18-29 years in good health and CMV-seropositive.

DNA of the CDR3: TGTGCCAGCGGCTTGGACAGGGGGAGTACCGACTACACCTTC. Translation gives CASGLDRGSTDYTF. The V and J genes are TRBV6-1 and TRBJ1-2; the match to TRBD1 covers 10 bases. Germline lookup yields CDR1 MNHNS and CDR2 SASEGT. Germline trimming cut 8 bases from V and 10 bases from J; bases unmatched to any gene: 13. The CDR3 is 14 amino acids.